This entry lists 30 T cell receptor beta chains sequenced from one sample in a study of blood T cell repertoires in COVID-19. Clones were sequenced by immunoSEQ multiplex PCR, and TCRdb holds only the in-frame ones, with some missing. The sample has 200,000 or so clones, about nine tenths seen once. Sequenced: PBMCs or T cells enriched from blood (not recorded which). These TCRs come from a woman aged 40 to 50 with acute COVID-19.

The gene calls are TRBV6-2 or TRBV6-3 and TRBJ2-7, with 8 nucleotides matching TRBD1. V shed 4 bases, J shed 4 bases, and the junction held 9 bases outside the gene matches. The length of the CDR3 is 15 residues. Germline V gives CDR1 MNHEY, CDR2 SVGEGT. The CDR3 sequence: CASSSSQGAKYEQYF. The CDR3 DNA sequence: TGTGCCAGCAGTTCATCGCAGGGGGCAAAGTACGAGCAGTACTTC.

The rearrangement joins TRBV7-2 to TRBJ1-2; the D gene is possibly TRBD1 (6 bases). CDR1 and CDR2 from the germline V gene are SGHTA and FQGNSA. The CDR3 covers 14 residues. Trimming took 5 bases from V and 4 from J, leaving 14 bases between them. The CDR3 protein is CASSPSWTAYGYTF. DNA of the CDR3: TGTGCCAGCAGCCCTAGTTGGACAGCCTATGGCTACACCTTC.

This clone appeared a few times. V usage is TRBV6-5 and J usage is TRBJ1-3, with unresolved D. V was shortened by 7 bases and J by 2 bases, with 12 bases between the two germline ends. Germline assignment: CDR1 MNHEY and CDR2 SVGAGI. The CDR3 has 14 residues. CDR3 loop: CASTTINPGNTIYF. The DNA of the CDR3 is TGTGCCAGCACTACGATTAACCCTGGAAACACCATATATTTT.

This clone came up once. This sequence joins TRBV4-3 and TRBJ1-2; 8 positions match TRBD1. J gave up 3 bases and V 0 bases, and 6 bases lay outside the gene matches. The CDR3 is 16 amino acids. Germline CDR1 and CDR2: LGHNA and YSLEER. The CDR3, as DNA: TGCGCCAGCAGCCAAGAACACGACAGGGGTTACTATGGCTACACCTTC. As protein: CASSQEHDRGYYGYTF.

This clone was found once. The rearrangement joins TRBV7-9 to TRBJ1-1; unclear D gene. Germline-derived CDR1 and CDR2 are SEHNR and FQNEAQ (reference sequence). This CDR3 is 15 amino acids long. V lost 5 bases, J lost 5 bases, and 18 bases lay in between. The CDR3 DNA reads as TGTGCCAGCAGCCCCCGCGGAGCCGTAGGTACTGAAGCTTTCTTT. It is translated as CASSPRGAVGTEAFF.

V is TRBV20-1 and J is TRBJ1-6; D not resolved. From germline, CDR1 is DFQATT and CDR2 SNEGSKA (reference sequence). The V end lost 3 bases, the J end lost 7 bases, and 7 bases lay between the germline ends. This CDR3 is 12 amino acids long. The CDR3 region has the DNA TGCAGTGCTAGTCCTATGAATTCACCCCTCCACTTT. Translation gives CSASPMNSPLHF.

The rearrangement joins TRBV5-6 to TRBJ2-7, with 7 bases that match TRBD2. V dropped 1 base and J dropped 6; count of bases not matched to a gene: 7. The V gene's germline CDR1 is SGHDT and CDR2 YYEEEE. The CDR3 contains 14 residues. This chain's CDR3 is CASSLMGRAREQYV. CDR3 DNA sequence: TGTGCCAGCAGCTTGATGGGGAGGGCGCGCGAGCAGTACGTC.

The chain uses TRBV5-4 and TRBJ2-5; tentative D call: TRBD1 (6 bases). Deletions cut 7 bases from V and 5 bases from J, with 18 bases between. The germline V gene has CDR1 SGHNT and CDR2 YYREEE (reference sequence). The CDR3 spans 14 residues. The CDR3 loop reads CASGHRERSETQYF. The DNA for the CDR3 is TGTGCCAGCGGACACAGGGAGAGGTCGGAGACCCAGTACTTC.

The chain carries TRBV5-1 and TRBJ1-1; TRBD1 matches at 10 bases. Germline loops: CDR1 SGHRS, CDR2 YFSETQ. V trimming: 4 bases; J trimming: 4 bases; junction bases outside the gene matches: 4. There are 14 residues in the CDR3. The CDR3 here is CASSQGQGVTEAFF. CDR3 DNA sequence: TGCGCCAGCAGCCAAGGACAGGGGGTCACTGAAGCTTTCTTT.

V is TRBV6-5 and J is TRBJ2-7, with 10 bases that match TRBD2. The CDR3 has 14 residues. Germline trimming cut 6 bases from V and 3 bases from J; bases unmatched to any gene: 5. Germline V CDR1 and CDR2: MNHEY, SVGAGI. CDR3 in DNA: TGTGCCAGCAGAAGGAGCGGGAGGGTCTACGAGCAGTACGTC. It yields the protein CASRRSGRVYEQYV.

The V call is TRBV2, the J call TRBJ1-5; D might be TRBD1 (5 bases). The CDR3 totals 15 residues. Germline V gene lookup returns CDR1 SNHLY and CDR2 FYNNEI. Trimming cost V 5 bases and J 1 base, with 12 bases left between them. The CDR3 nucleotides read TGTGCCAGCAGTTCCCCGGGGGTAAGCAATCAGCCCCAGCATTTT. Its protein is CASSSPGVSNQPQHF.

The chain couples TRBV5-6 to TRBJ2-1; perhaps TRBD1 as D (6 bases). V was trimmed by 4 bases and J by 7 bases, leaving 12 bases between them. Germline CDR1 and CDR2: SGHDT and YYEEEE. The CDR3 extends over 13 amino acids. CDR3 region: CASSVHRANEQFF. CDR3 nucleotides: TGTGCCAGCAGCGTACACAGGGCGAATGAGCAGTTCTTC.

The rearrangement uses TRBV19 and TRBJ1-5, with 10 bases that match TRBD1. The germline V gene has CDR1 LNHDA and CDR2 SQIVND (reference sequence). The CDR3 loop spans 15 amino acids. V shed 10 bases and J 3 bases; nucleotides not matched to a gene: 9. The CDR3 region has the DNA TGTGCCACCGCTAAGACAGGGGGCTTCAATCAGCCCCAGCATTTT. This gives the protein CATAKTGGFNQPQHF.

The V gene is TRBV9, the J gene TRBJ2-2, with D perhaps TRBD1 (6 bases). The V end lost 0 bases, the J end lost 3 bases, and 9 bases lay between the germline ends. This CDR3 region has 15 residues. Germline CDR1 is SGDLS and CDR2 is YYNGEE. The CDR3 nucleotides are TGTGCCAGCAGCGTAGGGACAGATTACACCGGGGAGCTGTTTTTT. It codes for CASSVGTDYTGELFF.

The V and J genes are TRBV9 and TRBJ1-1; 7 bases fit TRBD1. The length of the CDR3 is 18 residues. V trimming: 0 bases; J trimming: 1 base; junction bases outside the gene matches: 12. Germline-derived CDR1 and CDR2 are SGDLS and YYNGEE. Here the CDR3 DNA reads TGTGCCAGCAGCGTAGCTGGTGCAGGGGGATTATCGAACACTGAAGCTTTCTTT. Translating gives CASSVAGAGGLSNTEAFF.

V usage is TRBV4-3 and J usage is TRBJ2-1, with 7 positions matching TRBD1. Germline values: CDR1 LGHNA, CDR2 YSLEER. V was clipped by 4 bases and J by 2 bases; unmatched bases: 5. The CDR3 has 15 amino acids. The CDR3 reads CASSPDRAPYNEQFF. Here the CDR3 DNA reads TGCGCCAGCAGCCCCGACAGGGCCCCCTACAATGAGCAGTTCTTC.

The rearrangement uses TRBV5-1 and TRBJ2-1; D gene unclear. CDR3 length equals 16 residues. The V end was cut by 6 bases, the J end by 0 bases, with 16 bases between. The germline CDR1 and CDR2 sequences are SGHRS and YFSETQ. As DNA, the CDR3 is TGCGCCAGCACGGATCGGGTTCTTAGCTCCTACAATGAGCAGTTCTTC. It specifies CASTDRVLSSYNEQFF. Full variable domain (rest looked up from reference TRBV5-1 and TRBJ2-1): KAGVTQTPRYLIKTRGQQVTLSCSPISGHRSVSWYQQTPGQGLQFLFEYFSETQRNKGNFPGRFSGRQFSNSRSEMNVSTLELGDSALYLCASTDRVLSSYNEQFFGPGTRLTVL.

This chain connects TRBV2 to TRBJ2-7; TRBD2 matches at 8 bases. With V trimmed by 6 bases and J by 0 bases, 10 bases remained unmatched. There are 16 residues in the CDR3. From germline, CDR1 is SNHLY and CDR2 FYNNEI. The CDR3 coding sequence is TGTGCCAGCAGCGCCCCGGAGAGCGGGGGCTCCTACGAGCAGTACGTC. The encoded protein is CASSAPESGGSYEQYV.

This sequence joins TRBV11-2 and TRBJ1-2; D may be TRBD1 (6 bases). From germline, CDR1 is SGHAT and CDR2 FQNNGV. V was cut by 5 bases and J by 7 bases, with 14 bases left in between. The CDR3 spans 13 residues. CDR3 nucleotides: TGTGCCAGCAGCGGGCAGGGGAGAACTGGCTACACCTTC. This sequence encodes CASSGQGRTGYTF.

V gene TRBV19 combines with J gene TRBJ1-2; 9 bases fit TRBD1. J lost 5 bases, V lost 5 bases, and 6 bases had no gene match. Per the germline V gene, CDR1 is LNHDA and CDR2 is SQIVND (reference sequence). The CDR3 has 14 amino acids. CDR3 amino acids: CASSRPGQGYGYTF. The CDR3 coding sequence is TGTGCCAGTAGTCGTCCGGGACAGGGATATGGCTACACCTTC.

This clone appeared a single time. This rearrangement joins TRBV18 to TRBJ2-5, with TRBD1 matching 7 bases. The J segment lost 5 bases and the V segment lost 2 bases, leaving 8 bases of the junction unmatched. The CDR3 runs 15 residues. Germline V gene lookup returns CDR1 KGHSH and CDR2 LQKENI. CDR3 nucleotides: TGTGCCAGCTCACCATTAGAGGGGGCCAGGGAGACCCAGTACTTC. Encoded protein: CASSPLEGARETQYF.

The CDR3 here is CASSLGGPDYGYTF. DNA of the CDR3: TGCGCCAGCAGCTTGGGTGGGCCTGACTATGGCTACACCTTC. The chain links TRBV5-1 to TRBJ1-2; D unresolved. Trimming pared 0 bases from V and 3 bases from J, leaving 9 bases between. CDR1 is SGHRS, CDR2 YFSETQ, per germline. The CDR3 contains 14 residues. Drawing the rest from reference TRBV5-1 and TRBJ1-2, the complete variable domain is KAGVTQTPRYLIKTRGQQVTLSCSPISGHRSVSWYQQTPGQGLQFLFEYFSETQRNKGNFPGRFSGRQFSNSRSEMNVSTLELGDSALYLCASSLGGPDYGYTFGSGTRLTVV.

This chain uses TRBV25-1 with TRBJ2-3, with 9 positions matching TRBD2. V was pared by 6 bases and J by 4 bases, with 8 bases of the junction left unmatched. Germline assignment: CDR1 MGHDK and CDR2 SYGVNS. The CDR3 extends over 15 amino acids. CDR3 in amino acids: CASSTGTSYADTQYF. The CDR3 DNA is TGTGCCAGCAGCACCGGGACTAGCTATGCAGATACGCAGTATTTT.

This chain uses TRBV21-1 with TRBJ1-6; whether TRBD1, the table's D call, matches the DNA was not checked. TRBV21-1 is given as a pseudogene. The CDR3 spans 17 residues. DNA of the CDR3: TGTGCCAGCAGCAAAGTTACAGGGACGGCTCTTAATTCACCCCTCCACTTT. Encoded protein: CASSKVTGTALNSPLHF.

This chain uses TRBV7-2 with TRBJ1-2; D is unclear. Trimming stripped 2 bases from V and 6 bases from J, with 16 bases between. This CDR3 has 15 residues. Germline V gene data show CDR1 as SGHTA and CDR2 as FQGNSA. CDR3 sequence (DNA): TGTGCCAGCAGCTTAAGTCTTCAGGTATTCAATGGCTACACCTTC. Protein product: CASSLSLQVFNGYTF.

As concerns this clone: Distinct nucleotide sequences in the sample also encode this CDR3. The V call is TRBV10-3, the J call TRBJ1-4; the D gene is possibly TRBD1 (6 bases). The CDR3 covers 13 residues. Germline V gene data show CDR1 as ENHRY and CDR2 as SYGVKD. The ends were cut back, 8 bases at V and 0 bases at J, with 7 bases in the middle. In DNA, the CDR3 is TGTGCCATCGCAGGGGCAACTAATGAAAAACTGTTTTTT. As protein: CAIAGATNEKLFF.

The chain combines TRBV2 with TRBJ2-1; D might be TRBD2 (6 bases). CDR3 length: 16 amino acids. Germline assignment: CDR1 SNHLY and CDR2 FYNNEI. Trimming shortened V by 2 bases and J by 2 bases, and 13 bases separated the two germline ends. The CDR3: CASSERGSRTYNEQFF. The CDR3 nucleotides are TGTGCCAGCAGTGAACGGGGGTCCCGAACCTACAATGAGCAGTTCTTC.

The J gene is TRBJ1-2, the V gene TRBV15; unclear D gene. V was shortened by 2 bases and J by 2 bases, with 12 bases between the two germline ends. Looked up from germline, CDR1 is LNHNV and CDR2 is YYDKDF (reference sequence). This CDR3 contains 15 residues. The CDR3 nucleotides read TGTGCCACCAGCAGAAGCTCCGTGACAAACTATGGCTACACCTTC. Residues: CATSRSSVTNYGYTF.

In its sample, this clone was seen once. This chain uses TRBV7-2 with TRBJ1-4; perhaps TRBD1 as D (6 bases). This CDR3 contains 14 residues. V was cut by 5 bases and J by 4 bases, with 11 bases left in between. Germline assignment: CDR1 SGHTA and CDR2 FQGNSA. The DNA of the CDR3 is TGTGCCAGCAGCCGGACAGCTAATAATGAAAAACTGTTTTTT. This encodes CASSRTANNEKLFF.

The chain carries TRBV7-8 and TRBJ2-3; 7 nucleotides line up with TRBD2. V shed 5 bases, J shed 0 bases, and the junction held 26 bases outside the gene matches. Germline V gene lookup returns CDR1 SGHVS and CDR2 FQNEAQ. The CDR3 is 22 residues long. The CDR3 sequence is CASSLRDYNPTRPSASTDTQYF. The CDR3 DNA follows: TGTGCCAGCAGCCTCCGGGACTACAATCCCACCCGGCCCTCTGCTAGCACAGATACGCAGTATTTT.